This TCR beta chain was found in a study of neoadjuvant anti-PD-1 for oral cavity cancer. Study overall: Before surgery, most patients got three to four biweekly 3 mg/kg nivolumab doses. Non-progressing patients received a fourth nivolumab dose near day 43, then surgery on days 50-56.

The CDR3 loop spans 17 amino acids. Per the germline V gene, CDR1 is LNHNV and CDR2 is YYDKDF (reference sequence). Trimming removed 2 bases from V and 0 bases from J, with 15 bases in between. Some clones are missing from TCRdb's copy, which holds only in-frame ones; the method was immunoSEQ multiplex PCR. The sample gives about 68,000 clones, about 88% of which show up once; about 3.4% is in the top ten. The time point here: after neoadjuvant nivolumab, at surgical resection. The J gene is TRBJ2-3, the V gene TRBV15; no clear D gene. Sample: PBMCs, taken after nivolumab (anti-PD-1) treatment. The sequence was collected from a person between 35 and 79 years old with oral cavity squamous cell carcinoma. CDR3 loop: CATSRLKGGFSTDTQYF. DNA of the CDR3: TGTGCCACCAGCAGACTGAAGGGTGGGTTTAGCACAGATACGCAGTATTTT.